This T cell receptor beta chain is drawn from a study of shared clonotypes between healthy human individuals. In germline, CDR1 is MGHRA, CDR2 YSYEKL. This CDR3 is built from 18 residues. Trimming removed 5 bases at V and 3 bases at J, with 23 bases between. Sequencing was at deep level. The repertoire was sequenced with immunoSEQ multiplex PCR; TCRdb's copy has only in-frame clones and lacks some. The sample holds under 1,100,000 clones; about 74% are singletons and the top ten take nearly 1.5%. Sequenced material: memory CD4+ T cells sorted from blood. The sample's subset: CD45RA-negative fraction. This TCR came from a man aged 18 to 29 in good health. The rearrangement uses TRBV4-1 and TRBJ2-1, with a possible D match to TRBD2 (6 bases). CDR3 nucleotides: TGCGCCAGCAGCTTCCGAACGGGACTCCTTAACCTCTACAATGAGCAGTTCTTC. It specifies CASSFRTGLLNLYNEQFF.